Listed below are T cell receptor beta chains from one sample, sequenced in a study of blood T cells in healthy people across ages. TCRdb re-analysed the 5' RACE reads in MiXCR, keeping a single row per CDR3 protein. The sample lists around 2 million distinct CDR3 sequences, 35% to 50% seen once, with about 21% in the top ten. Source material: blood. Every receptor here comes from a human donor in good health. The CDR3 runs from the conserved cysteine through the conserved F or W. D genes are given only for firm matches. Only part of the rows carry a size: once, few, many, or a class if the clone is expanded.

CDR3 length	D gene	V gene	clone size	J gene	CDR3 protein	CDR3 DNA
19	-	TRBV4-1	-	TRBJ2-1	CASSQDRGRGRGLGNEQFF	TGCGCCAGCAGCCAAGATAGGGGTAGGGGGCGGGGCCTAGGTAATGAGCAGTTCTTC
15	TRBD1	TRBV19	-	TRBJ2-1	CASTLDREKYNEQFF	TGTGCCAGTACCCTGGACAGGGAAAAATACAATGAGCAGTTCTTC
13	-	TRBV27	many	TRBJ2-7	CASSLSAAYEQYF	TGTGCCAGCAGTTTATCGGCAGCCTACGAGCAGTACTTC
15	-	TRBV2	few	TRBJ1-5	CASSEVPDVARPQHF	TGTGCCAGCAGTGAGGTACCGGACGTTGCCCGGCCCCAGCATTTT
15	-	TRBV15	many	TRBJ2-6	CATSRDPAGANVLTF	TGTGCCACCAGCCGAGACCCAGCTGGGGCCAACGTCCTGACTTTC
15	-	TRBV28	-	TRBJ1-1	CASSLQREKNTEAFF	TGTGCCAGCAGTTTACAGAGGGAAAAGAACACTGAAGCTTTCTTT
13	-	TRBV14	-	TRBJ1-1	CASSQDFGTEAFF	TGTGCCAGCAGCCAAGATTTTGGTACTGAAGCTTTCTTT
13	TRBD1	TRBV6-5	many	TRBJ1-2	CASSRGTGNGYTF	TGTGCCAGCAGTCGCGGGACAGGCAATGGCTACACCTTC
12	-	TRBV20-1	few	TRBJ1-4	CSASGTNEKLFF	TGCAGTGCTAGCGGGACAAACGAAAAACTGTTTTTT
13	-	TRBV29-1	-	TRBJ1-5	CSVKMDSNQPQHF	TGCAGCGTTAAGATGGACAGCAATCAGCCCCAGCATTTT
14	-	TRBV2	-	TRBJ1-5	CASSTVGSNQPQHF	TGTGCCAGCAGCACCGTTGGAAGCAATCAGCCCCAGCATTTT
15	-	TRBV7-2	-	TRBJ1-1	CASSLNRGGYTEAFF	TGTGCCAGCAGCTTGAACCGGGGGGGTTACACTGAAGCTTTCTTT
15	-	TRBV20-1	few	TRBJ2-4	CSAREVGWAKNIQYF	TGCAGTGCTAGAGAGGTCGGATGGGCCAAAAACATTCAGTACTTC
15	-	TRBV6-5	-	TRBJ2-6	CASSYYASGANVLTF	TGTGCCAGCAGTTACTACGCCTCTGGGGCCAACGTCCTGACTTTC
15	TRBD2	TRBV4-2	-	TRBJ2-1	CASGSRGVTYNEQFF	TGTGCCAGCGGATCCCGGGGGGTCACTTACAATGAGCAGTTCTTC
13	-	TRBV9	-	TRBJ1-2	CASSAAANYGYTF	TGTGCCAGCAGCGCAGCAGCTAACTATGGCTACACCTTC
14	-	TRBV3-1	-	TRBJ1-2	CASSPLGWDYGYTF	TGTGCCAGCAGCCCCTTGGGGTGGGACTATGGCTACACCTTC
15	-	TRBV5-1	-	TRBJ1-1	CASSAGWSSDTEAFF	TGCGCCAGCAGCGCGGGATGGTCGTCGGACACTGAAGCTTTCTTT
18	-	TRBV24-1	-	TRBJ2-3	CATSDSGYTFQSTDTQYF	TGTGCCACCAGTGATTCGGGGTACACGTTCCAGAGCACAGATACGCAGTATTTT
14	TRBD1	TRBV29-1	-	TRBJ2-7	CSVAGGELGYEQYF	TGCAGCGTTGCAGGGGGCGAGTTGGGGTACGAGCAGTACTTC
14	-	TRBV6-2/TRBV6-3	-	TRBJ1-2	CASRESTGVGGYTF	TGTGCCAGCAGGGAATCGACGGGGGTTGGAGGCTACACCTTC
14	-	TRBV2	-	TRBJ2-1	CASFRLKSYNERFF	TGTGCCAGCTTCCGTCTGAAATCCTACAATGAGCGGTTCTTC
18	-	TRBV20-1	-	TRBJ1-4	CSARDLYTGEATNEKLFF	TGCAGTGCTAGAGATCTTTACACAGGAGAAGCAACTAATGAAAAACTGTTTTTT
12	-	TRBV29-1	few	TRBJ1-2	CSVHSAANGYTF	TGCAGCGTTCATTCGGCGGCCAATGGCTACACCTTC
14	-	TRBV20-1	-	TRBJ2-7	CSAKGGAFLYEQYF	TGCAGTGCTAAAGGAGGGGCATTTCTCTACGAGCAGTACTTC
17	-	TRBV6-2/TRBV6-3	-	TRBJ2-4	CASSYPLGEVGKNIQYF	TGTGCCAGCAGTTACCCTCTTGGGGAGGTTGGCAAAAACATTCAGTACTTC
15	-	TRBV9	-	TRBJ1-2	CASSVRDRPNYGYTF	TGTGCCAGCAGCGTACGGGATAGGCCTAACTATGGCTACACCTTC
19	-	TRBV27	-	TRBJ1-1	CASIKNRRVGAPMSTEAFF	TGTGCCAGCATCAAAAACAGGCGGGTGGGGGCCCCTATGAGCACTGAAGCTTTCTTT
13	-	TRBV27	-	TRBJ2-7	CASSLQTTGDQYF	TGTGCCAGCAGTTTACAGACGACCGGGGACCAGTACTTC
14	-	TRBV20-1	-	TRBJ2-1	CSARYNGAYNEQFF	TGCAGTGCTAGATATAATGGGGCCTACAATGAGCAGTTCTTC
15	TRBD2	TRBV9	-	TRBJ2-5	CASSPTSGKYNEQYF	TGTGCCAGCAGCCCCACCAGCGGGAAATACAATGAGCAGTACTTC
14	-	TRBV20-1	-	TRBJ2-5	CSARGQMGIDQQYF	TGCAGTGCTAGAGGACAGATGGGGATAGATCAGCAGTACTTC
15	TRBD2	TRBV6-1	-	TRBJ2-3	CASSERAGGTDTQYF	TGTGCCAGCAGTGAAAGAGCGGGGGGAACAGATACGCAGTATTTT
16	TRBD1	TRBV6-2/TRBV6-3	-	TRBJ2-7	CASSSELGQGDHEQYF	TGTGCCAGCAGCTCGGAACTGGGACAGGGGGACCACGAGCAGTACTTC
16	TRBD1	TRBV25-1	few	TRBJ2-7	CASSEHKGTVRFEQYF	TGTGCCAGCAGTGAGCATAAAGGGACAGTTAGGTTCGAGCAGTACTTC
14	-	TRBV29-1	-	TRBJ2-7	CSVDAEGGRYEQYF	TGCAGCGTTGATGCGGAGGGGGGCCGCTACGAGCAGTACTTC
14	-	TRBV11-2	few	TRBJ2-3	CASSILASSDTQYF	TGTGCCAGCAGCATTTTAGCGAGTTCAGATACGCAGTATTTT
16	TRBD1	TRBV5-1	-	TRBJ2-5	CASLGQEKNWKETQYF	TGCGCCAGCTTGGGACAGGAGAAAAATTGGAAAGAGACCCAGTACTTC
19	-	TRBV14	-	TRBJ2-1	CASSQGYRAATFSYNEQFF	TGTGCCAGCAGCCAAGGATATCGAGCGGCTACGTTCTCCTACAATGAGCAGTTCTTC